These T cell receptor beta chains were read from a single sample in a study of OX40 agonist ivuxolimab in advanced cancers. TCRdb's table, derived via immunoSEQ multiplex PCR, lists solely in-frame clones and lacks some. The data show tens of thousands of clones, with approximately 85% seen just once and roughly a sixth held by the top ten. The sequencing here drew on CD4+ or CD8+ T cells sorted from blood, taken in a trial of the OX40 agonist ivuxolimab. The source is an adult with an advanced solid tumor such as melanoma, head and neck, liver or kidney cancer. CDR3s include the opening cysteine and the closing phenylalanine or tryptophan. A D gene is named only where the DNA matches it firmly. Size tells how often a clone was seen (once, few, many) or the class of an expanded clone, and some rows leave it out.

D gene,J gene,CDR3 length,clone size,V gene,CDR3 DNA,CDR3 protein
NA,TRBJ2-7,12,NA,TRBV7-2,TGTGCCAGCAGCCCAACTTCCTACGAGCAGTGCTTC,CASSPTSYEQCF
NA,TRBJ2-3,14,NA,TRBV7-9,TGTGCCAGCAGCCCGGCGGCAGGGATAGATACGCAGTATTTT,CASSPAAGIDTQYF
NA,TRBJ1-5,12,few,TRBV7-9,TGTGCCAGCAGATGGGGCAATCAGCCCCAGCATTTT,CASRWGNQPQHF
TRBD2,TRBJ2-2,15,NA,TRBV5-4,TGTGCCAGCTTAGGGGAGGGGACGAACACCGGGGAGCTGTTTTTT,CASLGEGTNTGELFF
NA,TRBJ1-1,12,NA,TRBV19,TGTGCCAGTAGTCTAGGGGCAAGGGAAGCTTTCTTT,CASSLGAREAFF
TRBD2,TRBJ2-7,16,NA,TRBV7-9,TGTGCCAGCAGTTACTCTCGGACTAGCGGGGGCTACGAGCAGTACTTC,CASSYSRTSGGYEQYF
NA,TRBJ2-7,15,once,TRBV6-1,TGTGCCAGCAGTGAATTACCGGGACTCCGCTACGAGCAGTACTTC,CASSELPGLRYEQYF
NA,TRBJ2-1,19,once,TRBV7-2,TGTGCCAGCAGCCTCATGGTTGGGACCGAGCTCCGAATACTCAATGAGCAGTTCTTC,CASSLMVGTELRILNEQFF
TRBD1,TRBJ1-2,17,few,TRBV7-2,TGTGCCAGCAGCTGGGGGACAGGGGACGGGGGCAACTATGGCTACACCTTC,CASSWGTGDGGNYGYTF
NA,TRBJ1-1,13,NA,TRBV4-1,TGCGCCAGCAGCCAAGAAAGGAGGGCTGAAGCTTTCTTT,CASSQERRAEAFF
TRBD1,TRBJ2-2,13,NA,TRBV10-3,TGTGCCATCCGGGACAGGAGCACCGGGGAGCTGTTTTTT,CAIRDRSTGELFF
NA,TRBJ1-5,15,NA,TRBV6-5,TGTGCCAGCAGTTACGTATCATTTACTGCATCGGCCCAGCATTTT,CASSYVSFTASAQHF
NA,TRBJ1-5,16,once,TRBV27,TGTGCCAGCAGCAAGACAGGCGCAGCGCACAATCAGCCCCAGCATTTT,CASSKTGAAHNQPQHF
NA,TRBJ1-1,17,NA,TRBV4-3,TGCGCCAGCAGCCAAAAACTCGCCGGGACTTCGGGGGCTGAAGCTTTCTTT,CASSQKLAGTSGAEAFF
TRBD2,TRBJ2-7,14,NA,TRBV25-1,TGTGCCAGCATTAGTAGCGGGGGGTACTACGAGCAGTACTTC,CASISSGGYYEQYF
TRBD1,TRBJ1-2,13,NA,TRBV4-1,TGCGCCAGCAGCCCGACAGGGTGGGATGGCTACACCTTC,CASSPTGWDGYTF
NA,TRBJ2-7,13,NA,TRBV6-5,TGTGCCAGCAGTTCCGACGGGTCCTACGAGCAGTACTTC,CASSSDGSYEQYF
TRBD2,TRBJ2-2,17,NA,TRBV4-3,TGCGCCAGCAGCCAAGATTTACTAGCGGGGTACACCGGGGAGCTGTTTTTT,CASSQDLLAGYTGELFF
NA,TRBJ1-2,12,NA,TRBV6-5,TGTGCCACGTCGAGGCCCGACTATGGCTACACCTTC,CATSRPDYGYTF
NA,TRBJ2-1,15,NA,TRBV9,TGTGCCAGCAGCGCACAGGGTAACTCCTACAATGAGCAGTTCTTC,CASSAQGNSYNEQFF
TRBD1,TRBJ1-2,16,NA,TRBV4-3,TGCGCCAGCAGCCAAGTTGGGCAGGGGGCTAACTATGGCTACACCTTC,CASSQVGQGANYGYTF
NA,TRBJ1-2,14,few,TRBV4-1,TGCGCCAGCAGCCGAAGGGAAAGCTACTATGGCTACACCTTC,CASSRRESYYGYTF
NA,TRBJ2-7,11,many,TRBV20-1,TGCAGTGCTAGAGACAACTACGAGCAGTACTTC,CSARDNYEQYF
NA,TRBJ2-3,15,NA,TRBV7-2,TGTGCCAGCAGCCCCCCGGGTTGGGATACGGATACGCAGTATTTT,CASSPPGWDTDTQYF
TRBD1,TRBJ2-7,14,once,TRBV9,TGTGCCAGCAGCGTCGGGACAGGGGTCTCCGAGCAGTACTTC,CASSVGTGVSEQYF
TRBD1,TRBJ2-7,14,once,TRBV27,TGTGCCAGCAGTTTCCGGGACAGCTCCTACGAGCAGTACTTC,CASSFRDSSYEQYF
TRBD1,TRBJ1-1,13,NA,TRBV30,TGTGCCTGGAGGCCCCAGGGGGGTACTGAAGCTTTCTTT,CAWRPQGGTEAFF
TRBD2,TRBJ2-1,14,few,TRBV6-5,TGTGCCAGCAGCCCAGGACTAGCGACTACTGAGCAGTTCTTC,CASSPGLATTEQFF
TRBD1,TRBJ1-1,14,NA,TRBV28,TGTGCCAGCAGTTTCGGAAGGGGGCTGTCTGAAGCTTTCTTT,CASSFGRGLSEAFF
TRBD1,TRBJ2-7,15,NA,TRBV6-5,TGTGCCAGCAGTTACCTTGGACAGGGATCCTACGAGCAGTACTTC,CASSYLGQGSYEQYF
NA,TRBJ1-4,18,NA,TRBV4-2,TGTGCCAGCAGCACCCACCAGGGGCGGGATGCAACTAATGAAAAACTGTTTTTT,CASSTHQGRDATNEKLFF
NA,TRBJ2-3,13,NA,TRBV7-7,TGTGCTAGCAGCCTAGGAGACTTAGATACGCAGTATTTT,CASSLGDLDTQYF
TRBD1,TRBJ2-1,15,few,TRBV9,TGTGCCAGCAGCCGGGGACAGGGGGCGTCGAATGAGCAGTTCTTC,CASSRGQGASNEQFF
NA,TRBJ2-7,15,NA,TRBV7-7,TGTGCCAGCAGCCCGACAATGGGGCCAAGGGACGAGCAGTACTTC,CASSPTMGPRDEQYF
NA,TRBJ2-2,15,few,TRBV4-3,TGCGCCAGCAGCCATGCCACAGAACGGACCGGGGAGCTGTTTTTT,CASSHATERTGELFF